What follows are 21 T cell receptor delta chains derived from one specimen sequenced in a study of gammadelta T cells in human blood. TCRdb used CATT to re-call clones from the RT-PCR reads. Of 1,200 or so delta-chain clones listed, more than 40% are singletons. What was sequenced was Vgamma9Vdelta2 gamma-delta T cells from adult blood. The receptors here all came from a human donor.

Points on this clone: The protein given by TCRdb reflects a much larger clone and differs at residue 7 from this DNA's translation, likely from a read error; the protein shown is the DNA's translation. The chain carries TRDV2 and TRDJ2, with 9 positions matching TRDD3. The germline CDR1 and CDR2 sequences are GEAIGNYY and EKD. After removal of 0 bases from V and 5 bases from J, the junction contained 18 bases not matched to a gene. The CDR3 covers 20 residues. The CDR3 loop is CACDTACGTGGPRFTAQLFF. The CDR3 region has the DNA TGTGCCTGTGACACCGCCTGTGGGACTGGGGGACCTAGGTTCACAGCACAACTCTTCTTT.

This clone is termed large. The chain carries TRDV2 and TRDJ1; no firm D call. The CDR3 has 16 residues. V lost 0 bases and J 0 bases, leaving 13 bases between the germline ends. CDR1 is GEAIGNYY and CDR2 is EKD in the germline V gene. The CDR3 region is CACDTVGITYTDKLIF. CDR3 coding DNA: TGTGCCTGTGACACCGTCGGTATTACATACACCGATAAACTCATCTTT.

No call was made for the V gene; the J gene is TRDJ1. This CDR3 has 9 amino acids. This chain's CDR3 is CARTDKLIF. The CDR3 region has the DNA TGCGCACGGACCGATAAACTCATCTTT.

Relative to its sample, this clone is large. The rearrangement uses TRDV2 and TRDJ1; 9 bases align to TRDD3. This CDR3 is 20 amino acids long. Germline V gene lookup returns CDR1 GEAIGNYY and CDR2 EKD. V trimming: 0 bases; J trimming: 1 base; junction bases outside the gene matches: 17. The DNA for the CDR3 is TGTGCCTGTGACACCGTCGCCCGTACTGGGGGACATACCTCCACCGATAAACTCATCTTT. Translation: CACDTVARTGGHTSTDKLIF.

This clone counts as large. The sample contains more than one DNA sequence encoding this CDR3. The V gene is TRDV2, the J gene TRDJ1, with 10 bases that match TRDD3. Losses at the gene ends were 0 bases for V and 2 bases for J; bases not matched to a gene: 29. CDR1 and CDR2 (germline): GEAIGNYY, EKD. The CDR3 is made up of 24 amino acids. The DNA for the CDR3 is TGTGCCTGTGACACCGTTGCGACACCGTTCGGGACTGGGGGATCTGGTAGAGGGACCGATAAACTCATCTTT. Translated, it gives CACDTVATPFGTGGSGRGTDKLIF.

As regards this clone: A far larger clone is just one base off, so this is likely a read error. At the DNA level, this CDR3 is encoded by other sequences in the same sample as well. This chain links TRDV2 with TRDJ1; 8 bases map to TRDD3. The CDR3 covers 17 residues. In germline, CDR1 is GEAIGNYY, CDR2 EKD. The CDR3 region is CACDGLMGIPPDDKLIF. The CDR3 region has the DNA TGCGCCTGTGACGGCCTAATGGGGATACCGCCCGACGATAAACTCATCTTT.

This clone has just a few counts. A far larger clone is one nucleotide away, so this likely arose from a read error. This rearrangement joins TRDV2 to TRDJ1; weak D call: TRDD3 (6 bases). Germline V lookup: CDR1 GEAIGNYY, CDR2 EKD. The CDR3 runs to 16 residues. The CDR3 nucleotides read TGTGCCCGTGACACCGTGGGGATCTCGTACACCGATAAACTCATCTTT. This sequence encodes CARDTVGISYTDKLIF.

The chain uses TRDV2 and TRDJ2; TRDD3 matches 7 bases. The V and J ends lost 0 bases and 4 bases, in that order; junction bases with no gene match: 7. The CDR3 contains 16 residues. CDR1 is GEAIGNYY, CDR2 EKD, per germline. In DNA form, the CDR3 reads TGTGCCTGTGACACCGTCTGGGGGTCTTCGACAGCACAACTCTTCTTT. It yields the protein CACDTVWGSSTAQLFF.

The chain joins TRDV2 to TRDJ1; 10 bases map to TRDD3. The germline V gene encodes CDR1 GEAIGNYY and CDR2 EKD. There are 16 residues in the CDR3. V shed 3 bases and J 0 bases; nucleotides not matched to a gene: 6. CDR3 DNA: TGTGCCTGTGACGTACTGGGGGATTTGTACACCGATAAACTCATCTTT. Translation: CACDVLGDLYTDKLIF.

Concerning this clone itself: With only one base between it and a far larger clone, this is likely a read error. The chain is built from TRDV2 and TRDJ3, with 13 nucleotides matching TRDD3. Per germline, CDR1 GEAIGNYY and CDR2 EKD. This CDR3 is built from 24 residues. CDR3 coding DNA: TGTGCCTGTGACACCGGTTTTGGGAGCGCACTGGGGGATACGCGAAGCTGGGACATCCGACAGATGTTTTTC. Translation gives CACDTGFGSALGDTRSWDIRQMFF.

Regarding this clone: A far more abundant clone sits one base away, making this likely a read error. Distinct nucleotide sequences in the sample also encode this CDR3. V is TRDV2 and J is TRDJ1, with 11 bases aligning to TRDD3. The length of the CDR3 is 21 residues. CDR1 GEAIGNYY and CDR2 EKD come from the germline V gene. V gave up 7 bases and J gave up 0 bases; unmatched junction bases: 24. Written as DNA, the CDR3 is TGTGCCTGCGACCCCTTTCTCGATATACTGGGGGATATGAGGTACACCGATAAACTCATCTTT. Translation: CACDPFLDILGDMRYTDKLIF.

Concerning this clone: It differs at one base from a far larger clone, so likely a read error. The chain links TRDV2 to TRDJ1, with D possibly being TRDD3 (6 bases). The CDR3 spans 18 residues. Between the trimmed V and J ends, which lost 0 bases and 3 bases, there was a span of 22 bases. Germline values: CDR1 GEAIGNYY, CDR2 EKD. The CDR3 here is CACDTVPGDKRGSDKLIF. Here the CDR3 DNA reads TGTGCCTGTGACACCGTACCCGGTGACAAAAGGGGATCCGATAAACTCATCTTT.

This chain links TRDV2 with TRDJ1; 8 bases align to TRDD3. Germline V gene sequence: CDR1 GEAIGNYY, CDR2 EKD. Unmatched junction bases numbered 8, after V lost 0 bases and J lost 0 bases. The CDR3 sequence is 17 residues long. CDR3 in DNA: TGTGCCTGTGACACCGTACTGGGGGGACCGTACACCGATAAACTCATCTTT. Protein: CACDTVLGGPYTDKLIF.

Only a few counts were recorded for this clone. A read error is possible here, since a much larger clone lies one base away. The same CDR3 arises from other DNA sequences in this sample as well. The rearrangement uses TRDV2 and TRDJ1; possible D gene TRDD2, 5 bases. The CDR3 length is 20 residues. Germline V gene sequence: CDR1 GEAIGNYY, CDR2 EKD. V shed 1 base and J shed 0 bases, with 26 bases lying between them. Written as DNA, the CDR3 is TGTGCCTGTGACACTCTAAAAGCAGGTAAGCCTACCGATCACACCGATAAACTCATCTTT. Its translation: CACDTLKAGKPTDHTDKLIF.

As for this clone: It may be a read error: a sequence one base away is much more abundant. The rearrangement links TRDV2 to TRDJ1, with TRDD3 identical over 8 bases. The CDR3 totals 20 residues. The V gene's germline CDR1 is GEAIGNYY and CDR2 EKD. Losses at the gene ends were 3 bases for V and 3 bases for J; bases not matched to a gene: 23. The CDR3 spells CACDSLLWDTGGPGADKLIF. As DNA, the CDR3 is TGTGCCTGTGACTCCCTACTGTGGGATACGGGGGGCCCCGGTGCCGATAAACTCATCTTT.

Note on this clone: A much more abundant neighbour one base away suggests this may be a read error. Other DNA sequences from this sample encode an identical CDR3 as well. The chain is built from TRDV2 and TRDJ1, with 10 bases that match TRDD3. This CDR3 is built from 17 residues. With V trimmed by 3 bases and J by 2 bases, 11 bases remained unmatched. From germline, CDR1 is GEAIGNYY and CDR2 EKD. The CDR3 region has the DNA TGTGCCTGTGACGGGTTGGGGGATACTTTGTATACCGATAAACTCATCTTT. Translating gives CACDGLGDTLYTDKLIF.

For this clone: With a much larger clone just one base away, this may be a read error. J is TRDJ1 and V is TRDV2; TRDD3 aligns across 8 bases. CDR3 length: 15 residues. The germline gives CDR1 GEAIGNYY, CDR2 EKD. The CDR3 coding sequence is TGTGCCTGTGACATGGTGGGGGATCTTACCGTTAAACTCATCTTT. Translated, it gives CACDMVGDLTVKLIF.

As for this clone: TCRdb's protein, taken from a much larger clone, differs from this DNA's translation at residue 15, likely owing to a read error; the protein displayed comes from the DNA. The chain carries TRDV2 and TRDJ1, with a possible D match to TRDD1 (5 bases). Per the germline V gene, CDR1 is GEAIGNYY and CDR2 is EKD. The CDR3 has 17 residues. The CDR3 is CACDTIGTPGKSDKRIF. The CDR3 DNA sequence: TGTGCCTGTGACACGATCGGGACCCCAGGGAAATCCGATAAACGCATCTTT.

A note on this clone: A far more abundant clone sits one base away, making this likely a read error. This rearrangement joins TRDV2 to TRDJ1; 10 bases are a match to TRDD3. The CDR3 is made up of 18 amino acids. Germline V gene data show CDR1 as GEAIGNYY and CDR2 as EKD. The CDR3: CACDLLGDQPGYTDKRIF. The CDR3 DNA is TGTGCCTGTGACCTACTGGGGGATCAACCCGGGTACACCGATAAACGCATCTTT.

In the case of this clone: TCRdb's listed protein matches a much larger clone and diverges from this DNA's translation at residue 6, likely through a read error; the protein shown comes from the DNA. The rearrangement uses TRDV2 and TRDJ1; 7 nucleotides align to TRDD3. The CDR3 length is 17 residues. The ends lost 1 base at V and 3 bases at J; junction bases unmatched: 13. Germline CDR1 and CDR2: GEAIGNYY and EKD. CDR3 in DNA: TGTGCCTGTGACACAGTGGGGGACTCCCCGGTGGCCGATAAACTCATCTTT. Its translation: CACDTVGDSPVADKLIF.

A remark on this clone: A much bigger clone sits one base away, suggesting this may be a read error. The chain recombines TRDV2 with TRDJ1, with D unresolved. The length of the CDR3 is 17 residues. Germline CDR1 is GEAIGNYY and CDR2 is EKD. The V gene lost 3 bases and the J gene lost 1 base, with 20 bases spanning the gap. CDR3 coding DNA: TGTGCCTGTGACCCCCTCAGAGCTGTCCAACTCACCGATAAACTCATCTTT. It is translated as CACDPLRAVQLTDKLIF.